This entry lists 26 T cell receptor beta chains sequenced from one sample in a study of blood T cell repertoires in COVID-19. TCRdb's copy holds only in-frame clones and misses some; the assay was immunoSEQ multiplex PCR. In the table there are tens of thousands of clones, about 86% of which are singletons. Sequencing was carried out using peripheral blood. All receptors derive from a man at least 80 years old with acute or convalescent COVID-19.

The chain has TRBV4-1 and TRBJ1-1; TRBD1 matches at 7 bases. The germline gives CDR1 MGHRA, CDR2 YSYEKL. The CDR3 spans 14 residues. V was clipped by 0 bases and J by 5 bases; unmatched bases: 3. The CDR3 loop is CASSQETGRTEAFF. The CDR3 nucleotides are TGCGCCAGCAGCCAAGAGACAGGGAGGACTGAAGCTTTCTTT.

The J gene is TRBJ1-4, the V gene TRBV5-8; D is uncertain. V was clipped by 5 bases and J by 0 bases, with 14 bases between them. Germline loops: CDR1 SGHTS, CDR2 YDEGEE. This CDR3 is 16 amino acids long. The CDR3 bases are TGTGCCAGCAGGCGGGCCCCCGAGGCAACTAATGAAAAACTGTTTTTT. Residues: CASRRAPEATNEKLFF.

This clone was observed once. This chain connects TRBV15 to TRBJ2-7; 7 nucleotides match TRBD2. With 6 bases clipped from V and 0 bases from J, the junction kept 8 bases outside the gene matches. This CDR3 comprises 15 residues. Germline V gene lookup returns CDR1 LNHNV and CDR2 YYDKDF (reference sequence). The CDR3 DNA follows: TGTGCCACCAGGGGGTGGGGCGGGAGCTCCTACGAGCAGTACTTC. Translating gives CATRGWGGSSYEQYF.

This clone has just a few counts. The chain uses TRBV4-2 and TRBJ1-4; no reliable D call. Deletions cut 4 bases from V and 8 bases from J, with 14 bases between. Germline assignment: CDR1 LGHNA and CDR2 YNFKEQ. This CDR3 contains 14 residues. This CDR3 reads CASSLRLRGEKLFF. CDR3 bases: TGTGCCAGCAGCCTCCGACTACGGGGAGAAAAACTGTTTTTT.

The gene calls are TRBV3-1 (or the pseudogene TRBV3-2) and TRBJ2-7, with D tentatively TRBD1 (6 bases). V was pared by 5 bases and J by 4 bases, with 27 bases between. In germline, CDR1 is LGHDT, CDR2 YNNKEL (reference sequence). The CDR3 contains 18 residues. The CDR3 DNA reads as TGTGCCAGCAGCTACGAAATTGGTAGCAAGGCAGGGGCATACGAGCAGTACTTC. Its protein product is CASSYEIGSKAGAYEQYF.

V and J are TRBV5-5 and TRBJ2-3; D might be TRBD1 (5 bases). This CDR3 comprises 18 residues. Trimming pared 0 bases from V and 0 bases from J, leaving 17 bases between. The germline V gene encodes CDR1 SGHKS and CDR2 YYEKEE (reference sequence). CDR3 bases: TGTGCCAGCAGCTTGGTGAAAGGGGCAGTTAGTAGCACAGATACGCAGTATTTT. Amino acid sequence: CASSLVKGAVSSTDTQYF.

The chain recombines TRBV6-4 with TRBJ2-1; no firm D call. CDR1 MRHNA and CDR2 SNTAGT come from the germline V gene. V was shortened by 0 bases and J by 4 bases, with 10 bases between the two germline ends. This CDR3 has 15 residues. The CDR3 loop reads CASSDSPGVYNEQFF. For the CDR3, the DNA is TGTGCCAGCAGTGACTCCCCTGGAGTTTACAATGAGCAGTTCTTC.

Written as DNA, the CDR3 is TGTGCCAGCAGCTCAAGACAGGTCTACAATGAGCAGTTCTTC. Amino acid sequence: CASSSRQVYNEQFF. The rearrangement links TRBV7-6 to TRBJ2-1, with a weak D call TRBD1 (6 bases). The V end was cut by 4 bases, the J end by 3 bases, with 10 bases between. There are 14 residues in the CDR3. CDR1 is SGHVS, CDR2 FNYEAQ, per germline.

CDR3 in amino acids: CASSTFGTGHRNEQFF. The DNA of the CDR3 is TGTGCCAGTAGTACTTTCGGGACAGGTCATAGAAATGAGCAGTTCTTC. The chain carries TRBV19 and TRBJ2-1, with TRBD1 matching over 8 bases. Trimming cost V 4 bases and J 7 bases; bases outside gene matches: 12. The CDR3 has 16 residues. Per the germline V gene, CDR1 is LNHDA and CDR2 is SQIVND (reference sequence).

Here the CDR3 reads CASSYGSGGSYGYTF. CDR3 bases: TGTGCCAGCAGTTACGGGTCAGGGGGGAGTTATGGCTACACCTTC. The chain is built from TRBV6-5 and TRBJ1-2; 7 bases agree with TRBD1. This CDR3 is 15 amino acids long. Per the germline V gene, CDR1 is MNHEY and CDR2 is SVGAGI. J lost 5 bases, V lost 2 bases, and 8 bases had no gene match.

The chain recombines TRBV28 with TRBJ2-7; 8 nucleotides match TRBD1. The germline V gene encodes CDR1 MDHEN and CDR2 SYDVKM. With V trimmed by 3 bases and J by 3 bases, 10 bases remained unmatched. This CDR3 contains 16 residues. The CDR3 nucleotides read TGTGCCAGCAGTTTCCAGCGGACAGGGAGGTACTACGAGCAGTACTTC. It codes for CASSFQRTGRYYEQYF.

The rearrangement joins TRBV27 to TRBJ2-2, with D possibly matching TRBD2 (6 bases). The CDR3 totals 15 residues. CDR1 MNHEY and CDR2 SMNVEV come from the germline V gene (reference sequence). The germline V and J ends were trimmed by 6 bases and 0 bases, with 11 bases remaining between them. The CDR3 coding sequence is TGTGCCAGCAGGTGGGACTCTCCGAACACCGGGGAGCTGTTTTTT. Its translation: CASRWDSPNTGELFF.

This rearrangement joins TRBV18 to TRBJ1-6; TRBD1 might be the D (6 bases). Germline-derived CDR1 and CDR2 are KGHSH and LQKENI. This CDR3 is 16 amino acids long. V dropped 6 bases and J dropped 7 bases, with 19 bases sitting between them. The CDR3 sequence: CASSPPRGRGNSPLHF. DNA for the CDR3: TGTGCCAGCTCCCCCCCGCGCGGCAGGGGCAATTCACCCCTCCACTTT.

V usage is TRBV14 and J usage is TRBJ2-1; 12 nucleotides match TRBD2. Germline V lookup: CDR1 SGHDN, CDR2 FVKESK. The CDR3 contains 15 residues. V was clipped by 6 bases and J by 4 bases; unmatched bases: 4. CDR3 sequence (DNA): TGTGCCAGCAGGGACGGACTAGCGGGGTACAATGAGCAGTTCTTC. This translates into CASRDGLAGYNEQFF.

The chain carries TRBV5-4 and TRBJ1-2; TRBD1 might be the D (6 bases). CDR3 length equals 15 residues. In germline, CDR1 is SGHNT, CDR2 YYREEE (reference sequence). Trimming cost V 6 bases and J 5 bases, with 20 bases left between them. As DNA, the CDR3 is TGTGCCAGCACGGTATCGGGGGGCAAGAGGTATGGCTACACCTTC. It translates to CASTVSGGKRYGYTF.

The rearrangement uses TRBV30 and TRBJ1-1; D might be TRBD1 (5 bases). The CDR3 has 13 amino acids. V was cut by 5 bases and J by 1 base, with 11 bases left in between. Germline CDR1 reads GTSNPN; CDR2 reads SVGIG (reference sequence). The DNA for the CDR3 is TGTGCCTGGGGCAAAACAGGGAACACTGAAGCTTTCTTT. Encoded protein: CAWGKTGNTEAFF.

This rearrangement joins TRBV28 to TRBJ1-5; tentatively, D is TRBD1 (6 bases). The germline CDR1 and CDR2 sequences are MDHEN and SYDVKM. The V gene lost 8 bases and the J gene lost 5 bases, with 13 bases spanning the gap. This CDR3 is built from 13 residues. The CDR3 spells CASDRPTHQPQHF. CDR3 in DNA: TGTGCCAGCGACAGGCCCACTCATCAGCCCCAGCATTTT.

V usage is TRBV5-4 and J usage is TRBJ1-1, with D perhaps TRBD1 (5 bases). The CDR3 contains 15 residues. Per the germline V gene, CDR1 is SGHNT and CDR2 is YYREEE (reference sequence). Trimming left V 3 bases short and J 2 bases short, with 14 bases between. The CDR3 loop reads CASSSWTRGNTEAFF. The CDR3 DNA sequence: TGTGCCAGCAGCTCCTGGACAAGGGGCAACACTGAAGCTTTCTTT.

The V and J genes are TRBV11-2 and TRBJ2-1; D is unresolved. The CDR3 loop spans 13 amino acids. Germline CDR1 reads SGHAT; CDR2 reads FQNNGV. Trimming stripped 0 bases from V and 8 bases from J, with 8 bases between. This CDR3 reads CASSLDRLDEQFF. The CDR3 nucleotides are TGTGCCAGCAGCTTAGATCGACTGGATGAGCAGTTCTTC. Variable domain in full (rest from reference TRBV11-2 and TRBJ2-1): EAGVAQSPRYKIIEKRQSVAFWCNPISGHATLYWYQQILGQGPKLLIQFQNNGVVDDSQLPKDRFSAERLKGVDSTLKIQPAKLEDSAVYLCASSLDRLDEQFFGPGTRLTVL.

This chain links TRBV5-1 with TRBJ1-5; D is possibly TRBD1 (6 bases). Trimming stripped 5 bases from V and 5 bases from J, with 11 bases between. Germline CDR1 is SGHRS and CDR2 is YFSETQ. CDR3 length equals 13 residues. CDR3 region: CASSLQGYQPQHF. The DNA of the CDR3 is TGCGCCAGCAGTCTTCAGGGGTATCAGCCCCAGCATTTT.

The chain combines TRBV10-3 with TRBJ2-3; perhaps TRBD1 as D (6 bases). CDR1 ENHRY and CDR2 SYGVKD come from the germline V gene. V lost 7 bases to trimming and J lost 4 bases, with 15 bases between them. This CDR3 spans 14 amino acids. Here the CDR3 DNA reads TGTGCCATCATGGTCCAGGGGAACCCAGATACGCAGTATTTT. This translates into CAIMVQGNPDTQYF.

V is TRBV18 and J is TRBJ1-5, with D possibly matching TRBD1 (6 bases). Trimming took off 2 bases at V and 4 bases at J, with 9 bases between the two ends. There are 14 residues in the CDR3. Germline assignment: CDR1 KGHSH and CDR2 LQKENI. CDR3: CASSPGGKNQPQHF. CDR3 in DNA: TGTGCCAGCTCACCAGGGGGCAAGAATCAGCCCCAGCATTTT.

This clone occurred once. The chain uses TRBV19 and TRBJ1-6; 7 bases are shared with TRBD1. The CDR3 extends over 15 amino acids. With 1 base clipped from V and 6 bases from J, the junction kept 3 bases outside the gene matches. Germline assignment: CDR1 LNHDA and CDR2 SQIVND (reference sequence). Written as DNA, the CDR3 is TGTGCCAGTAGTATAGGGGGACAGACTAATTCACCCCTCCACTTT. Its protein product is CASSIGGQTNSPLHF.

This sequence joins TRBV18 and TRBJ1-2; D is perhaps TRBD1 (6 bases). Germline V gene lookup returns CDR1 KGHSH and CDR2 LQKENI. The CDR3 consists of 12 residues. The ends were cut back, 3 bases at V and 8 bases at J, with 10 bases in the middle. The chain's CDR3 is CASSPGTSGYTF. As DNA, the CDR3 is TGTGCCAGCTCACCCGGGACATCGGGCTACACCTTC.

This chain links TRBV29-1 with TRBJ2-3; 11 nucleotides align to TRBD2. Per the germline V gene, CDR1 is SQVTM and CDR2 is ANQGSEA. The trim removed 0 bases at V and 5 bases at J, leaving 1 base unmatched. CDR3 size: 14 residues. CDR3 nucleotides: TGCAGCGTTGAAGACACTAGCGGGGGAGATACGCAGTATTTT. Amino acid sequence: CSVEDTSGGDTQYF.

J is TRBJ2-3 and V is TRBV5-1; 11 bases line up with TRBD2. Germline loops: CDR1 SGHRS, CDR2 YFSETQ. The CDR3 runs to 16 residues. The trim removed 1 base at V and 2 bases at J, leaving 3 bases unmatched. The DNA of the CDR3 is TGCGCCAGCAGCTTGAATAGCGGGAGGGCCACAGATACGCAGTATTTT. Protein sequence: CASSLNSGRATDTQYF.